This TCR beta chain was captured in a study of patients and donors after allogeneic stem cell transplantation. The CDR3 spans 15 residues. Trimming took off 5 bases at V and 2 bases at J, with 14 bases between the two ends. Germline V gives CDR1 SNHLY, CDR2 FYNNEI. Each CDR3 protein gets one entry after TCRdb re-called the RT-PCR reads with MiXCR. The table lists about a million distinct CDR3 sequences, roughly 18% of them singletons. The receptor comes from a human donor who was either an allogeneic HSCT recipient or a stem cell or donor lymphocyte infusion donor (not recorded which). It is not recorded whose cells these are; they may come from a transplant donor. The chain is built from TRBV2 and TRBJ2-3; the D call may be TRBD1 or TRBD2 (6 bases each). The sequenced sample was blood, either unsorted or a sorted T cell fraction (not recorded which). The CDR3 is CASSPGGGHTDTQYF. The CDR3 DNA follows: TGTGCCAGCAGTCCTGGAGGGGGGCACACAGATACGCAGTATTTT.